The clone carrying this TCR beta chain has just a few counts. Its antigen is unidentified. The entry originates in a study of beta chain features in type 1 diabetes. Study summary: Sorted cells from all samples, numbering over 85,000,000, were examined. Study results and caveats: All four CD4+ subsets from Type 1 diabetes patients carried moderately but significantly shorter TCRB CDR3s. Sampled from patients, naive, central memory and Treg TCRB repertoires appeared more similar than those sampled from healthy donors.

Since all of the isolated RNA was reverse transcribed, expressed TCRB transcripts were what got sequenced. Data came from immunoSEQ multiplex PCR; TCRdb stores just in-frame clones and leaves some out. The sample holds under 850,000 clones; around 15% are singletons and the top ten take approximately 0.021%. V was pared by 3 bases and J by 5 bases, with 9 bases of the junction left unmatched. Per germline, CDR1 SGDLS and CDR2 YYNGEE. The CDR3 totals 15 residues. Heparinised blood was drawn once per donor, averaging roughly 120 mL. Sorting based on CD45RO/CCR7/CD25/CD127/CD95/CD27 separated CD4+ naive, central memory, regulatory and stem cell-like memory cells.

This TCR was recovered from a young man with type 1 diabetes. The chain employs TRBV9 and TRBJ1-2; TRBD1 matches at 8 bases. The specimen was naive CD4+ T cells from blood. Written as DNA, the CDR3 is TGTGCCAGCAGCGACAGACCTGGACAGGGATATGGCTACACCTTC. Its translation: CASSDRPGQGYGYTF.